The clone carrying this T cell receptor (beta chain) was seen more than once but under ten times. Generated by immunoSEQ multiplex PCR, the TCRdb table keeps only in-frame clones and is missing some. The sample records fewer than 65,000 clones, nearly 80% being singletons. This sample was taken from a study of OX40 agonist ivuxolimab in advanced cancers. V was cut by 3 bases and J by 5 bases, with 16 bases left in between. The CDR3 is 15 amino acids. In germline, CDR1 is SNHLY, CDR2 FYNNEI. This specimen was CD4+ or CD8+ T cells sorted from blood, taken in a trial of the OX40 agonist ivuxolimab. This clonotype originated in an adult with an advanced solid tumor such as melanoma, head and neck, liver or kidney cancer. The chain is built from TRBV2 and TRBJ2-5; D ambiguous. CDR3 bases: TGTGCCAGCAGTGATGATCTTGGCAGACGGGAGACCCAGTACTTC. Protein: CASSDDLGRRETQYF.